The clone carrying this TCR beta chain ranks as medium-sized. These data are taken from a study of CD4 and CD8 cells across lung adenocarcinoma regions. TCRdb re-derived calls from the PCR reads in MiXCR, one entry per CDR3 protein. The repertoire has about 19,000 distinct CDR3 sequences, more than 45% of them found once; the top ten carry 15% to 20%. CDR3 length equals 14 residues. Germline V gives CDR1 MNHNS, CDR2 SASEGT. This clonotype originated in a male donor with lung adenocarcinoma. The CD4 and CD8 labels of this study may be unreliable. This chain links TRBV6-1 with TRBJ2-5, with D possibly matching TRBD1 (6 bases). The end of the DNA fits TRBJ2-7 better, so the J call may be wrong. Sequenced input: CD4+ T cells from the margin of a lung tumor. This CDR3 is CASSARDTVYEQYF. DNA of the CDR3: TGTGCCAGCAGTGCACGGGACACCGTCTACGAGCAGTACTTC.